One sample yielded the 24 T cell receptor beta chains listed below, sequenced in a study of a mutant IDH1 vaccine in newly diagnosed glioma. Which antigens these TCRs recognize remains unknown. TCRdb's copy holds only in-frame clones and misses some; the assay was immunoSEQ multiplex PCR. This table has roughly 120,000 clones, around 80% appearing once. Time point given: week 11, during vaccination. In the vaccine, a single dose held 300 ug of the mutant IDH1 20-mer peptide, along with topical imiquimod. The sequencing here drew on PBMCs, taken from a glioma patient whose treatment included an IDH1 peptide vaccine. These receptors were taken from a middle-aged man with glioma.

The chain carries TRBV4-1 and TRBJ2-7, with D possibly TRBD2 on 5 matching bases. V dropped 4 bases and J dropped 7 bases, with 20 bases sitting between them. This CDR3 is 15 amino acids long. Per the germline V gene, CDR1 is MGHRA and CDR2 is YSYEKL. The CDR3 DNA reads TGCGCCAGCAGCCCCACCCGGGAATATGCTATGGAGCAGTACTTC. Amino acids: CASSPTREYAMEQYF.

The J gene is TRBJ1-4, the V gene TRBV6-1; D gene uncertain. Trimming left V 3 bases short and J 5 bases short, with 7 bases between. The CDR3 runs 13 residues. Germline CDR1 reads MNHNS; CDR2 reads SASEGT. The CDR3 sequence is CASSDPLNEKLFF. The CDR3 region has the DNA TGTGCCAGCAGTGACCCTCTGAATGAAAAACTGTTTTTT.

The rearrangement uses TRBV18 and TRBJ2-7, with 7 positions matching TRBD1. V was pared by 3 bases and J by 6 bases, with 5 bases of the junction left unmatched. Germline V gives CDR1 KGHSH, CDR2 LQKENI. The CDR3 has 13 amino acids. The CDR3 protein is CASSPDRVGEQYF. For the CDR3, the DNA is TGTGCCAGCTCACCCGACAGGGTAGGCGAGCAGTACTTC.

This clone came up a few times. V usage is TRBV9 and J usage is TRBJ2-3; no firm D call. CDR1 is SGDLS and CDR2 is YYNGEE in the germline V gene. Trimming removed 4 bases at V and 6 bases at J, with 15 bases between. This CDR3 is built from 14 residues. The CDR3 nucleotides are TGTGCCAGCAGCTCCCGGGCCGAGAGGGATACGCAGTATTTT. It specifies CASSSRAERDTQYF.

In DNA, the CDR3 is TGTGCCAGCAGTGAAGCAGTCAGTGGGATCACAGATACGCAGTATTTT. Residues: CASSEAVSGITDTQYF. The J gene is TRBJ2-3, the V gene TRBV6-1, with D uncertain. The germline V and J ends were trimmed by 0 bases and 2 bases, with 12 bases remaining between them. Germline CDR1 and CDR2: MNHNS and SASEGT. The CDR3 covers 16 residues.

This chain links TRBV11-2 with TRBJ2-1; perhaps D is TRBD1 or TRBD2 (5 bases each). The germline CDR1 and CDR2 sequences are SGHAT and FQNNGV. This CDR3 has 17 amino acids. Between the trimmed V and J ends, which lost 0 bases and 4 bases, there was a span of 16 bases. CDR3 DNA: TGTGCCAGCAGCTTAGATCGGCAAACGGGGCTTTACAATGAGCAGTTCTTC. This sequence encodes CASSLDRQTGLYNEQFF.

The chain has TRBV4-3 and TRBJ1-1; TRBD1 matches 7 bases. Germline lookup yields CDR1 LGHNA and CDR2 YSLEER. CDR3 length: 13 amino acids. Trimming cost V 8 bases and J 1 base; bases outside gene matches: 4. The CDR3 coding sequence is TGCGCCAGCCGGGCAGGGGGGAACACTGAAGCTTTCTTT. Amino acid sequence: CASRAGGNTEAFF.

The V and J genes are TRBV2 and TRBJ2-1; D gene unclear. V gave up 5 bases and J gave up 6 bases, with 5 bases separating them. This CDR3 is 11 amino acids long. The germline V gene has CDR1 SNHLY and CDR2 FYNNEI. The CDR3 coding sequence is TGTGCCAGCAGTTACTTCAATGAGCAGTTCTTC. Translated, it gives CASSYFNEQFF.

The J gene is TRBJ2-1, the V gene TRBV5-1, with TRBD1 identical over 8 bases. The V gene's germline CDR1 is SGHRS and CDR2 YFSETQ. With V trimmed by 4 bases and J by 10 bases, 4 bases remained unmatched. This CDR3 region has 12 residues. The DNA for the CDR3 is TGCGCCAGCAGCCAGGGGGCTTTAGAGCAGTTCTTC. Translated, it gives CASSQGALEQFF.

The chain employs TRBV5-1 and TRBJ1-6, with unresolved D. The CDR3 is made up of 15 amino acids. V was cut by 5 bases and J by 7 bases, with 16 bases left in between. The germline V gene has CDR1 SGHRS and CDR2 YFSETQ. The CDR3 DNA reads TGCGCCAGCAGGGAGTCGTGGACGTACAATTCACCCCTCCACTTT. This gives the protein CASRESWTYNSPLHF. Full variable domain (rest looked up from reference TRBV5-1 and TRBJ1-6): KAGVTQTPRYLIKTRGQQVTLSCSPISGHRSVSWYQQTPGQGLQFLFEYFSETQRNKGNFPGRFSGRQFSNSRSEMNVSTLELGDSALYLCASRESWTYNSPLHFGNGTRLTVT.

The chain combines TRBV13 with TRBJ2-1, with TRBD2 matching 9 bases. V shed 5 bases and J 0 bases; nucleotides not matched to a gene: 5. CDR1 and CDR2 from the germline V gene are PRHDT and FYEKMQ (reference sequence). CDR3 length: 16 residues. The CDR3 loop is CASSPGLAASYNEQFF. The DNA of the CDR3 is TGTGCCAGCAGCCCGGGACTAGCCGCCTCCTACAATGAGCAGTTCTTC.

A single count supports this clone. This sequence joins TRBV4-3 and TRBJ2-1; D not resolved. Germline-derived CDR1 and CDR2 are LGHNA and YSLEER. Between the trimmed V and J ends, which lost 3 bases and 6 bases, there was a span of 9 bases. CDR3 length: 13 amino acids. CDR3 sequence (DNA): TGCGCCAGCAGCCAGGATTACTTCAATGAGCAGTTCTTC. Its protein is CASSQDYFNEQFF.

The rearrangement uses TRBV5-5 and TRBJ2-5; 9 nucleotides agree with TRBD1. The CDR3 is 15 residues long. The V gene's germline CDR1 is SGHKS and CDR2 YYEKEE (reference sequence). Trimming at V came to 2 bases and at J to 5 bases, leaving 7 bases not matched to a gene. Written as DNA, the CDR3 is TGTGCCAGCAGCTTAGCCGGGACAGGGTTTGAGACCCAGTACTTC. Residues: CASSLAGTGFETQYF. Using reference TRBV5-5 and TRBJ2-5 for the parts outside the CDR3, the full variable domain is DAGVTQSPTHLIKTRGQQVTLRCSPISGHKSVSWYQQVLGQGPQFIFQYYEKEERGRGNFPDRFSARQFPNYSSELNVNALLLGDSALYLCASSLAGTGFETQYFGPGTRLLVL.

The rearrangement uses TRBV28 and TRBJ2-4; no firm D call. This CDR3 has 16 residues. Germline CDR1 reads MDHEN; CDR2 reads SYDVKM. Trimming shortened V by 2 bases and J by 0 bases, and 11 bases separated the two germline ends. The CDR3: CASSLGQALAKNIQYF. The CDR3 nucleotides read TGTGCCAGCAGTTTAGGGCAGGCTCTAGCCAAAAACATTCAGTACTTC.

This chain joins TRBV11-1 and TRBJ2-2; a weak D match, TRBD1 (6 bases). Germline V lookup: CDR1 SGHAT, CDR2 FQDESV (reference sequence). Trimming stripped 4 bases from V and 2 bases from J, with 14 bases between. The CDR3 runs to 16 residues. The CDR3 sequence: CASSSGVASNTGELFF. As DNA, the CDR3 is TGTGCCAGCAGCTCAGGGGTAGCGTCAAACACCGGGGAGCTGTTTTTT.

The chain uses TRBV10-3 and TRBJ2-3, with 8 bases identical to TRBD1. Germline CDR1 and CDR2: ENHRY and SYGVKD. The CDR3 spans 14 residues. The V and J ends lost 11 bases and 4 bases, in that order; junction bases with no gene match: 11. The CDR3 DNA reads as TGTGCCTCTACAGGGGGATCCGGGGCAGATACGCAGTATTTT. It translates to CASTGGSGADTQYF.

The chain uses TRBV6-1 and TRBJ2-1, with 9 bases matching TRBD1. The germline V gene encodes CDR1 MNHNS and CDR2 SASEGT. The trim removed 3 bases at V and 12 bases at J, leaving 3 bases unmatched. This CDR3 has 12 amino acids. CDR3 nucleotides: TGTGCCAGCAGTGAGGGACAGGGAACGCAGTTCTTC. This translates into CASSEGQGTQFF.

The chain has TRBV5-6 and TRBJ2-7; D is undetermined. The CDR3 spans 13 residues. Germline values: CDR1 SGHDT, CDR2 YYEEEE. V was shortened by 4 bases and J by 2 bases, with 10 bases between the two germline ends. CDR3 protein: CASSLGRAYEQYF. The CDR3 DNA reads TGTGCCAGCAGCCTCGGTAGGGCCTACGAGCAGTACTTC.

The table lists this clone with a few counts. DNA for the CDR3: TGTGCCAGCAACTCCCCGCGCTCTGGGGCCAACGTCCTGACTTTC. This codes for CASNSPRSGANVLTF. The V call is TRBV7-2, the J call TRBJ2-6; no firm D call. The V end was cut by 7 bases, the J end by 0 bases, with 10 bases between. The CDR3 is made up of 15 amino acids. Germline CDR1 SGHTA, CDR2 FQGNSA. The full variable domain, its missing parts supplied by reference TRBV7-2 and TRBJ2-6, is GAGVSQSPSNKVTEKGKDVELRCDPISGHTALYWYRQSLGQGLEFLIYFQGNSAPDKSGLPSDRFSAERTGGSVSTLTIQRTQQEDSAVYLCASNSPRSGANVLTFGAGSRLTVL.

The chain couples TRBV25-1 to TRBJ1-5; TRBD1 matches at 7 bases. The CDR3 extends over 14 amino acids. V lost 3 bases, J lost 6 bases, and 5 bases stayed unmatched. The germline V gene encodes CDR1 MGHDK and CDR2 SYGVNS. The CDR3 reads CASSDSQGTQPQHF. In DNA, the CDR3 is TGTGCCAGCAGTGATTCACAGGGGACTCAGCCCCAGCATTTT.

The sample holds one count of this clone. CDR3 in DNA: TGTGCCACCGGTTCAGGCGAGCAGTACTTC. Residues: CATGSGEQYF. This chain links TRBV10-3 with TRBJ2-7, with unresolved D. V dropped 10 bases and J dropped 6 bases, with 10 bases sitting between them. From germline, CDR1 is ENHRY and CDR2 SYGVKD. The CDR3 has 10 residues.

The V call is TRBV19, the J call TRBJ2-7; 9 bases are shared with TRBD1. The CDR3 runs to 16 residues. V shed 3 bases, J shed 6 bases, and the junction held 12 bases outside the gene matches. Germline CDR1 is LNHDA and CDR2 is SQIVND (reference sequence). The CDR3 DNA is TGTGCCAGTAGTATGAGGGACTACAGGGGGCCTGGCGAGCAGTACTTC. Translation: CASSMRDYRGPGEQYF.

This clone was seen only a few times. V is TRBV5-1 and J is TRBJ2-7, with D possibly matching TRBD2 (6 bases). This CDR3 comprises 16 residues. The germline V and J ends were trimmed by 3 bases and 2 bases, with 18 bases remaining between them. CDR1 and CDR2 (germline): SGHRS, YFSETQ. CDR3 bases: TGCGCCAGCAGCTCCCACGGGGGAGTGGGGGCCTACGAGCAGTACTTC. Protein sequence: CASSSHGGVGAYEQYF.

This chain joins TRBV6-5 and TRBJ2-7; 11 bases agree with TRBD2. Trimming removed 5 bases from V and 5 bases from J; junction bases left unmatched: 2. Per the germline V gene, CDR1 is MNHEY and CDR2 is SVGAGI. The CDR3 runs to 13 residues. In nucleotides, the CDR3 is TGTGCCAGCAGTGAGACTAGCGGGGACGAGCAGTACTTC. It is translated as CASSETSGDEQYF.